The 13 T cell receptor beta chains listed next were all sequenced from one sample in a study of early T cells in non-severe SARS-CoV-2 infection. MiXCR, applied by TCRdb to the 5' RACE reads, yields one record per CDR3 protein. The data show roughly 35,000 distinct CDR3 sequences, 5% to 6% seen once. The sequenced material came from whole blood. The source of these receptors is an adult who was a healthcare worker with PCR-confirmed SARS-CoV-2 infection or an uninfected control (not recorded which).

This clonotype has ten or more counts. V usage is TRBV12-3 or TRBV12-4 and J usage is TRBJ2-7, with 11 bases identical to TRBD2. This CDR3 is built from 15 residues. J lost 2 bases, V lost 5 bases, and 5 bases had no gene match. This CDR3 reads CASSPGLAGPYEQYF. For the CDR3, the DNA is TGTGCCAGCAGTCCAGGACTAGCGGGCCCCTACGAGCAGTACTTC.

This clonotype appeared many times. The rearrangement uses TRBV5-6 and TRBJ1-3; 8 bases map to TRBD1. The CDR3 totals 16 residues. J lost 0 bases, V lost 4 bases, and 6 bases had no gene match. The V gene's germline CDR1 is SGHDT and CDR2 YYEEEE. Here the CDR3 reads CASSTGTGRSGNTIYF. CDR3 DNA sequence: TGTGCCAGCAGCACCGGGACAGGCCGCTCTGGAAACACCATATATTTT. The entire variable domain, with the rest obtained from reference TRBV5-6 and TRBJ1-3, is as follows: DAGVTQSPTHLIKTRGQQVTLRCSPKSGHDTVSWYQQALGQGPQFIFQYYEEEERQRGNFPDRFSGHQFPNYSSELNVNALLLGDSALYLCASSTGTGRSGNTIYFGEGSWLTVV.

Ten or more counts support this clonotype. The gene calls are TRBV14 and TRBJ1-4; D not resolved. This CDR3 spans 13 amino acids. Between the trimmed V and J ends, which lost 0 bases and 10 bases, there was a span of 9 bases. The germline V gene has CDR1 SGHDN and CDR2 FVKESK. CDR3: CASSQDSSVKLFF. The CDR3 nucleotides read TGTGCCAGCAGCCAAGATAGTTCGGTAAAACTGTTTTTT.

A single count supports this clonotype. A read error is possible here, since a much larger clone lies one base away. The chain has TRBV7-8 and TRBJ2-3; D is uncertain. Germline CDR1 and CDR2: SGHVS and FQNEAQ. The CDR3 contains 13 residues. Here the CDR3 reads CASSLGPEYTLYF. In DNA, the CDR3 is TGTGCCAGCAGCTTAGGGCCCGAGTATACGCTGTATTTT. Complete variable domain (other parts from reference TRBV7-8 and TRBJ2-3): GAGVSQSPRYKVAKRGQDVALRCDPISGHVSLFWYQQALGQGPEFLTYFQNEAQLDKSGLPSDRFFAERPEGSVSTLKIQRTQQEDSAVYLCASSLGPEYTLYFGPGTRLTVL.

In its sample, this clonotype was seen many times. The chain links TRBV24-1 to TRBJ2-5; 9 bases map to TRBD1. This CDR3 is built from 15 residues. Germline lookup yields CDR1 KGHDR and CDR2 SFDVKD. After removal of 4 bases from V and 5 bases from J, the junction contained 7 bases not matched to a gene. Here the CDR3 reads CATSDDRGSWETQYF. Written as DNA, the CDR3 is TGTGCCACCAGTGACGACAGGGGGTCATGGGAGACCCAGTACTTC.

This clonotype was counted between two and nine times. V is TRBV6-6 and J is TRBJ2-1; no firm D call. The CDR3 runs 12 residues. The germline CDR1 and CDR2 sequences are MNHNY and SVGAGI (reference sequence). The V and J ends lost 2 bases and 3 bases respectively, with 2 bases between them. CDR3 protein: CASSYSYNEQFF. CDR3 DNA: TGTGCCAGCAGTTACAGCTACAATGAGCAGTTCTTC.

This clonotype was counted many times. The chain couples TRBV7-9 to TRBJ2-1; D gene unclear. CDR3 length equals 13 residues. CDR1 and CDR2 from the germline V gene are SEHNR and FQNEAQ (reference sequence). Trimming pared 1 base from V and 8 bases from J, leaving 9 bases between. CDR3 coding DNA: TGTGCCAGCAGCTTAGTTGGGGTCGATGAGCAGTTCTTC. Its translation: CASSLVGVDEQFF.

The chain carries TRBV20-1 and TRBJ2-7, with D perhaps TRBD1 or TRBD2 (5 bases each). CDR3 length: 13 amino acids. The germline V gene encodes CDR1 DFQATT and CDR2 SNEGSKA (reference sequence). V lost 4 bases and J lost 3, with 13 bases in between. CDR3 DNA: TGCAGTGCTAACCGGGAAGGGGACTACGAGCAGTACTTC. Translated, it gives CSANREGDYEQYF.

The gene calls are TRBV7-2 and TRBJ2-6; D ambiguous. The CDR3 extends over 15 amino acids. With 3 bases removed from V and 0 bases from J, the gap between germline ends came to 6 bases. The V gene's germline CDR1 is SGHTA and CDR2 FQGNSA. The CDR3 here is CASSLVISGANVLTF. CDR3 bases: TGTGCCAGCAGCTTGGTGATCTCTGGGGCCAACGTCCTGACTTTC.

At least ten counts were recorded for this clonotype. CDR3 nucleotide sequence: TGTGCCAGCAGCGTATCGGCAGGGGTAACCTACGAGCAGTACTTC. Residues: CASSVSAGVTYEQYF. The V and J genes are TRBV9 and TRBJ2-7; a weak D match, TRBD1 (6 bases). CDR3 length equals 15 residues. With 1 base removed from V and 2 bases from J, the gap between germline ends came to 13 bases. CDR1 SGDLS and CDR2 YYNGEE come from the germline V gene.

This rearrangement joins TRBV20-1 to TRBJ2-1; D is perhaps TRBD2 (6 bases). Trimming took off 5 bases at V and 9 bases at J, with 17 bases between the two ends. CDR1 is DFQATT and CDR2 is SNEGSKA in the germline V gene (reference sequence). This CDR3 is 13 amino acids long. CDR3 DNA: TGCAGTGCTCTGGGTCGGGGGTTCGGTGAGCAGTTCTTC. Protein: CSALGRGFGEQFF.

This clonotype was picked up a small number of times. The chain is built from TRBV5-6 and TRBJ1-2; D unresolved. This CDR3 has 12 residues. V lost 1 base and J lost 6, with 7 bases in between. Germline CDR1 and CDR2: SGHDT and YYEEEE. The CDR3 DNA sequence: TGTGCCAGCAGCTTGTCTGGGAATGGCTACACCTTC. This gives the protein CASSLSGNGYTF.

This clonotype was counted many times. The missing conserved phenylalanine or tryptophan at the end of this CDR3 makes a read error likely. It is unclear where the CDR3 begins or ends on the DNA, so no DNA is shown, and the CDR3 is as TCRdb lists it. V and J are TRBV20-1 and TRBJ1-2; the D call in the table, TRBD1, was not verified against the DNA. The CDR3 numbers 12 amino acids, ends counted. CDR1 is DFQATT and CDR2 is SNEGSKA in the germline V gene (reference sequence). The CDR3 loop reads CSARGATGTPGT.